This T cell receptor beta chain emerged from a study of blood T cell repertoires in COVID-19. This CDR3 is 14 amino acids long. J gave up 0 bases and V 5 bases, and 3 bases lay outside the gene matches. CDR1 and CDR2 (germline): MNHEY, SMNVEV (reference sequence). Participant-reported clinical history was the basis for cohort assignment. The assay was immunoSEQ multiplex PCR, and TCRdb's table has in-frame clones only and misses some. The sample consists of a few hundred thousand clones, approximately 90% of them appearing once. The chain recombines TRBV27 with TRBJ1-2, with TRBD1 identical over 7 bases. The origin of this receptor is a man between 18 and 29 years old with acute COVID-19. Input material: PBMCs or T cells enriched from blood (not recorded which). CDR3 amino acids: CASSPQGTNYGYTF. CDR3 in DNA: TGTGCCAGCAGTCCACAGGGGACTAACTATGGCTACACCTTC.